This T cell receptor (beta chain) appears in the sequencing data of a study of blood T cell repertoires in COVID-19. The overall study: Sites across the United States, Italy and Spain contributed samples from acute and convalescent COVID-19. Sources were T cells, B-cell-depleted T cells, or PBMCs; the material itself was cDNA or gDNA.

Germline lookup yields CDR1 SNHLY and CDR2 FYNNEI. V shed 1 base and J 7 bases; nucleotides not matched to a gene: 7. The CDR3 has 16 amino acids. In the authors' workflow: Reference gene primers were amplified, and this amplification served to estimate nucleated cell counts. Libraries were prepared by immunoSEQ multiplex PCR; TCRdb keeps only in-frame clonotypes and omits some of them. V, J and clone size reflect that table, while D and trimming were determined from the DNA. The sample includes more than 100,000 clones, approximately 80% of them seen just once. This TCR was sampled from a woman between 55 and 75 years old with active or convalescent COVID-19. Sample: peripheral blood. The rearrangement joins TRBV2 to TRBJ1-5; TRBD1 aligns across 10 bases. CDR3 residues: CASSEGGQGKGQPQHF. The DNA for the CDR3 is TGTGCCAGCAGTGAAGGGGGACAGGGGAAGGGACAGCCCCAGCATTTT.